This T cell receptor (beta chain) was documented in a study of STAT5B mutations in CD4+ large granular lymphocyte leukemia. Study-wide results and limits: Without HLA matching, higher CD4+ than CD8+ T-LGLL clonality could reflect small sample size. TRBV06-family usage was enriched in top patient clones (8/27) versus controls (2/35). No patients shared main leukemic clonotypes, though roughly 27% appeared at low frequency elsewhere.

About this clone: The antigen is unknown.

This CDR3 is 14 amino acids long. The germline CDR1 and CDR2 sequences are WNHNN and SYGVQD (reference sequence). Trimming shortened V by 3 bases and J by 1 base, and 6 bases separated the two germline ends. In the original workflow: A productive frequency of 2.59 x 10-5 was the lowest detectable. Generated by immunoSEQ multiplex PCR, the TCRdb table keeps only in-frame clones and is missing some. V and J calls and clone size are given by that table; D and trimming were obtained from the DNA. The sample carries tens of thousands of clones, approximately 72% recorded once. Sequenced input: CD4+ T cells from blood buffy coats. This chain links TRBV10-1 with TRBJ2-2; D is unclear. This receptor was taken from a human donor in good health. The CDR3 reads CASSENRNTGELFF. In nucleotides, the CDR3 is TGCGCCAGCAGTGAAAACAGGAACACCGGGGAGCTGTTTTTT.